This note documents a single TCR beta chain sequence. The V end was cut by 9 bases, the J end by 2 bases, with 13 bases between. Germline loops: CDR1 WNHNN, CDR2 SYGVQD (reference sequence). This CDR3 spans 13 amino acids. Conventional CD4 T cells were sorted as CD4+CD127+ cells. The repertoire was sequenced with immunoSEQ multiplex PCR; TCRdb's copy has only in-frame clones and lacks some. Of roughly 23,000 clones in the sample, around 96% were seen once. These data belong to a study of B cell selection in AIRE deficiency. Sequenced: CD4+CD127+ conventional T cells sorted from PBMCs. This chain links TRBV10-1 with TRBJ1-1, with D possibly matching TRBD1 (5 bases). The receptor comes from a human donor in good health. In nucleotides, the CDR3 is TGCGCCAGACAAGGAACAGGTAACACTGAAGCTTTCTTT. It is translated as CARQGTGNTEAFF.